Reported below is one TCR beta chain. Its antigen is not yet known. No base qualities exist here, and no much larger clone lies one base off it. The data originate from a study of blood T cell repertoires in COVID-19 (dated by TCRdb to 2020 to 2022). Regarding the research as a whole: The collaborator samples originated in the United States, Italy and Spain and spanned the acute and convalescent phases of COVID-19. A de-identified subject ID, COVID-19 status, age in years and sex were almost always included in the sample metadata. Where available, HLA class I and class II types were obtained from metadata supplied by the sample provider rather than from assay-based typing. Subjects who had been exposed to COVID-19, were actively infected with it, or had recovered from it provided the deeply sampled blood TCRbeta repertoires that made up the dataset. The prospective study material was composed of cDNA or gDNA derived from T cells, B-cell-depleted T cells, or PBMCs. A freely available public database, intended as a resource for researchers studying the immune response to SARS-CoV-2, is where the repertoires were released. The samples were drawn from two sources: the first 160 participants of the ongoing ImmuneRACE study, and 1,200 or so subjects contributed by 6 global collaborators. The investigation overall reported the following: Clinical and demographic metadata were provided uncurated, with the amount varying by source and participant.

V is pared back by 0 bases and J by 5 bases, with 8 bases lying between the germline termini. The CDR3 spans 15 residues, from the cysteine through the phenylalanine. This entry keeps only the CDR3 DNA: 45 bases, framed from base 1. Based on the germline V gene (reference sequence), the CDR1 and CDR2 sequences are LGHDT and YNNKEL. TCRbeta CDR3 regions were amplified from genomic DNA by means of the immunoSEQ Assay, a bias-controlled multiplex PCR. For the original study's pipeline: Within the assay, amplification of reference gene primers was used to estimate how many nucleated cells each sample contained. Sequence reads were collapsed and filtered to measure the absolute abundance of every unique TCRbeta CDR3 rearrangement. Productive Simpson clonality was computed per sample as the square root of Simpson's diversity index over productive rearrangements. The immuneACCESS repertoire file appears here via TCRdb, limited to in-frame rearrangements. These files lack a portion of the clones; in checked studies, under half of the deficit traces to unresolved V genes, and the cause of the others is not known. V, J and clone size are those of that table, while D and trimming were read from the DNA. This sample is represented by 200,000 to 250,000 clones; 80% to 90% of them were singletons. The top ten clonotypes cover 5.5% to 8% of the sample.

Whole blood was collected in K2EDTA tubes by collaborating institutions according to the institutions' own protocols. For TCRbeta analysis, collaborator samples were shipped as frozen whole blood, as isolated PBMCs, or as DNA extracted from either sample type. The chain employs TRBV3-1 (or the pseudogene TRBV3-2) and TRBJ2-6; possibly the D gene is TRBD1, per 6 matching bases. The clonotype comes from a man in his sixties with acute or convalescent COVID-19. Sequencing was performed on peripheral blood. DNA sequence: TGTGCCAGCAGCCAAGAAGGACAGTGGGCCAACGTCCTGACTTTC. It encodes CASSQEGQWANVLTF.